Shown below are 18 T cell receptor beta chains from a single sample sequenced in a study of T cell changes during pregnancy in multiple sclerosis. Some clones are missing from TCRdb's copy, which holds only in-frame ones; the method was immunoSEQ multiplex PCR. The sample includes around 40,000 clones, about 92% of them seen just once. Sequenced here: CD4+ T cells from peripheral blood mononuclear cells, sampled in the third trimester of pregnancy. Receptor source: a female donor with multiple sclerosis, enrolled in a pregnancy study.

This clone was recorded once. The V and J genes are TRBV11-2 and TRBJ2-1, with 7 nucleotides matching TRBD1. This CDR3 is 16 amino acids long. V lost 3 bases, J lost 3 bases, and 8 bases stayed unmatched. Looked up from germline, CDR1 is SGHAT and CDR2 is FQNNGV. The CDR3 is CASSLTGTVDYNEQFF. For the CDR3, the DNA is TGTGCCAGCAGCTTGACAGGGACGGTCGACTACAATGAGCAGTTCTTC. The full variable domain, rest sourced from reference TRBV11-2 and TRBJ2-1, is EAGVAQSPRYKIIEKRQSVAFWCNPISGHATLYWYQQILGQGPKLLIQFQNNGVVDDSQLPKDRFSAERLKGVDSTLKIQPAKLEDSAVYLCASSLTGTVDYNEQFFGPGTRLTVL.

This sequence joins TRBV5-4 and TRBJ2-5, with D possibly being TRBD1 (5 bases). The CDR3 extends over 13 amino acids. Germline lookup yields CDR1 SGHNT and CDR2 YYREEE (reference sequence). V was cut by 1 base and J by 1 base, with 5 bases left in between. CDR3 DNA sequence: TGTGCCAGCAGCTTGAGGGGCCAAGAGACCCAGTACTTC. This translates into CASSLRGQETQYF.

For the CDR3, the DNA is TGTGCCATCCGGGACAACCCCCAAGAGACCCAGTACTTC. Amino acid sequence: CAIRDNPQETQYF. The rearrangement links TRBV10-3 to TRBJ2-5, with D perhaps TRBD1 (6 bases). CDR3 length equals 13 residues. V was pared by 8 bases and J by 1 base, with 11 bases between. Germline CDR1 and CDR2: ENHRY and SYGVKD.

The chain has TRBV7-3 and TRBJ1-2; the D gene is possibly TRBD1 (6 bases). The CDR3 sequence is 13 residues long. In germline, CDR1 is SGHTA, CDR2 FQGTGA. Trimming removed 5 bases at V and 8 bases at J, with 15 bases between. The chain's CDR3 is CASSPARGGGYTF. The CDR3 coding sequence is TGTGCCAGCAGCCCCGCGAGGGGGGGCGGCTACACCTTC.

The genes are TRBV5-1 and TRBJ2-1; 7 bases align to TRBD2. Germline V lookup: CDR1 SGHRS, CDR2 YFSETQ. After removal of 2 bases from V and 9 bases from J, the junction contained 11 bases not matched to a gene. The length of the CDR3 is 15 residues. CDR3 in amino acids: CASSLIIAGMGEQFF. Here the CDR3 DNA reads TGCGCCAGCAGCTTAATAATAGCGGGTATGGGTGAGCAGTTCTTC.

The V and J genes are TRBV21-1 and TRBJ2-7; the tabulated D call, TRBD1, remains unverified against the DNA. TRBV21-1 is listed as a pseudogene. The CDR3 extends over 15 amino acids. The DNA of the CDR3 is TGTGCCAGCAGCACGCCGGACAGGGAGGACTACGAGCAGTACTTC. This gives the protein CASSTPDREDYEQYF.

The chain is built from TRBV20-1 and TRBJ2-1; no firm D call. The ends were cut back, 3 bases at V and 5 bases at J, with 2 bases in the middle. Germline CDR1 is DFQATT and CDR2 is SNEGSKA (reference sequence). The length of the CDR3 is 10 residues. The DNA for the CDR3 is TGCAGTGCTAGCGACAATGAGCAGTTCTTC. This codes for CSASDNEQFF.

The chain links TRBV12-5 to TRBJ1-1; maybe TRBD1 (5 bases). The CDR3 contains 13 residues. V lost 3 bases and J lost 3, with 8 bases in between. CDR1 is LGHNT, CDR2 FRNRAP, per germline. The CDR3 DNA reads TGTGCTAGTGGTTTAGCACAGGACACTGAAGCTTTCTTT. Translating it yields CASGLAQDTEAFF.

This clone was seen just once. The chain employs TRBV14 and TRBJ2-5, with D tentatively TRBD1 (6 bases). The V and J ends lost 0 bases and 11 bases respectively, with 19 bases between them. From germline, CDR1 is SGHDN and CDR2 FVKESK. This CDR3 region has 15 residues. CDR3 DNA sequence: TGTGCCAGCAGCCAAGATCCCAGGGGCAAGTTGAAGCAGTACTTC. It specifies CASSQDPRGKLKQYF.

The V gene is TRBV9, the J gene TRBJ2-7; 8 nucleotides agree with TRBD1. The CDR3 is 14 residues long. With V trimmed by 4 bases and J by 5 bases, 8 bases remained unmatched. Germline CDR1 reads SGDLS; CDR2 reads YYNGEE. The CDR3 region has the DNA TGTGCCAGCAGCTCGGACAGGGTTCCGAACGAGCAGTACTTC. Protein sequence: CASSSDRVPNEQYF.

For the CDR3, the DNA is TGTGCCAGCAGCTTGACGGGAGCGGGATTACGTAAAGAGACCCAGTACTTC. As protein: CASSLTGAGLRKETQYF. The chain recombines TRBV5-4 with TRBJ2-5, with TRBD2 matching over 7 bases. The CDR3 runs 17 residues. The junction had 12 bases not matched to a gene; V was cut back by 1 base and J by 3 bases. Germline V gene data show CDR1 as SGHNT and CDR2 as YYREEE (reference sequence). The whole variable domain, filled in from reference TRBV5-4 and TRBJ2-5, reads ETGVTQSPTHLIKTRGQQVTLRCSSQSGHNTVSWYQQALGQGPQFIFQYYREEENGRGNFPPRFSGLQFPNYSSELNVNALELDDSALYLCASSLTGAGLRKETQYFGPGTRLLVL.

CDR3 coding DNA: TGTGCCAGCAGCTTAAGCCCCAGGACTAGCGGTTTTTACAATGAGCAGTTCTTC. Translating gives CASSLSPRTSGFYNEQFF. The rearrangement uses TRBV7-9 and TRBJ2-1, with TRBD2 matching 10 bases. The trim removed 2 bases at V and 4 bases at J, leaving 11 bases unmatched. This CDR3 is 18 amino acids long. The germline V gene encodes CDR1 SEHNR and CDR2 FQNEAQ (reference sequence).

V is TRBV5-1 and J is TRBJ1-2, with TRBD1 as a possible D gene (6 bases). Looked up from germline, CDR1 is SGHRS and CDR2 is YFSETQ. Trimming stripped 3 bases from V and 7 bases from J, with 22 bases between. The CDR3 consists of 16 residues. The CDR3 nucleotides are TGCGCCAGCAGCTCGCCAGAAGGGGGAGAGATCGGTGGCTACACCTTC. Translating it yields CASSSPEGGEIGGYTF.

The genes are TRBV5-4 and TRBJ2-2; maybe TRBD1 (7 bases). CDR3 length: 16 amino acids. Germline values: CDR1 SGHNT, CDR2 YYREEE (reference sequence). Trimming cost V 0 bases and J 5 bases, with 14 bases left between them. The CDR3 DNA reads as TGTGCCAGCAGCTTGGCACAGGGGACTCGGACCGGGGAGCTGTTTTTT. The encoded protein is CASSLAQGTRTGELFF. The variable domain in full, completed from reference TRBV5-4 and TRBJ2-2, reads ETGVTQSPTHLIKTRGQQVTLRCSSQSGHNTVSWYQQALGQGPQFIFQYYREEENGRGNFPPRFSGLQFPNYSSELNVNALELDDSALYLCASSLAQGTRTGELFFGEGSRLTVL.

The chain links TRBV12-5 to TRBJ2-7; 7 nucleotides match TRBD1. The CDR3 runs 16 residues. CDR1 is LGHNT and CDR2 is FRNRAP in the germline V gene. Trimming cost V 0 bases and J 5 bases; bases outside gene matches: 10. The CDR3 sequence is CASGLVLRGQKNEQYF. CDR3 DNA sequence: TGTGCTAGTGGTTTGGTACTGAGGGGGCAAAAGAACGAGCAGTACTTC.

This chain uses TRBV4-2 with TRBJ2-7; 11 positions match TRBD1. CDR1 LGHNA and CDR2 YNFKEQ come from the germline V gene. CDR3 length: 17 amino acids. Trimming cost V 0 bases and J 7 bases; bases outside gene matches: 11. This CDR3 reads CASSQDEYGQGAREQYF. The CDR3 DNA reads TGTGCCAGCAGCCAAGACGAGTATGGACAGGGGGCGAGAGAGCAGTACTTC.

Concerning this clone: Mismatch with germline at one junction end may stem from a read error. The chain couples TRBV7-2 to TRBJ2-2, with 12 positions matching TRBD2. The germline CDR1 and CDR2 sequences are SGHTA and FQGNSA. CDR3 length: 15 residues. CDR3 in DNA: TGTGCCAGCAGCCTAGCGGGAGGGCAAATCGGGGAGCTGTTTTTT. Its protein is CASSLAGGQIGELFF.

The rearrangement links TRBV7-7 to TRBJ2-2; D might be TRBD1 (6 bases). The CDR3 sequence is 14 residues long. With 8 bases removed from V and 0 bases from J, the gap between germline ends came to 10 bases. Germline values: CDR1 SSHAT, CDR2 FNYEAQ (reference sequence). In nucleotides, the CDR3 is TGTGCCAGCCGTGGGGGCGCGAACACCGGGGAGCTGTTTTTT. Translated: CASRGGANTGELFF.